The 27 T cell receptor beta chains reported below all come from one sample, sequenced in a study of blood T cell repertoires in COVID-19. Assay used: immunoSEQ multiplex PCR; TCRdb lists only in-frame clones, some missing. The profile shows under 75,000 clones, 65% to 85% of them singletons. Sequencing was done on a sample of peripheral blood. These receptors all stem from a human donor in a cohort sampled during active COVID-19.

This chain connects TRBV2 to TRBJ1-2; D call uncertain. Per germline, CDR1 SNHLY and CDR2 FYNNEI. V was clipped by 6 bases and J by 2 bases, with 13 bases between them. The CDR3 contains 14 residues. The CDR3 bases are TGTGCCAGCAGGGGCCCCTTAACGAACTATGGCTACACCTTC. The encoded protein is CASRGPLTNYGYTF.

The CDR3 spells CASNRGTGELFF. The CDR3 DNA sequence: TGTGCCAGCAACAGGGGCACCGGGGAGCTGTTTTTT. The chain carries TRBV9 and TRBJ2-2; TRBD1 aligns across 7 bases. V was clipped by 6 bases and J by 4 bases; unmatched bases: 0. Germline-derived CDR1 and CDR2 are SGDLS and YYNGEE. This CDR3 has 12 amino acids.

This clone has more than one count but fewer than ten. The chain joins TRBV5-1 to TRBJ2-5; 8 bases match TRBD1. The CDR3 covers 13 residues. Germline V lookup: CDR1 SGHRS, CDR2 YFSETQ. Trimming took 1 base from V and 4 from J; bases not matched to a gene: 0. The CDR3 sequence: CASSLTGGETQYF. The DNA for the CDR3 is TGCGCCAGCAGCTTGACAGGGGGAGAGACCCAGTACTTC. Together with reference TRBV5-1 and TRBJ2-5, the CDR3 gives the full variable domain: KAGVTQTPRYLIKTRGQQVTLSCSPISGHRSVSWYQQTPGQGLQFLFEYFSETQRNKGNFPGRFSGRQFSNSRSEMNVSTLELGDSALYLCASSLTGGETQYFGPGTRLLVL.

The chain joins TRBV23-1 to TRBJ2-2, with D maybe TRBD2 (6 bases). TRBV23-1 belongs to the ORF category, with a function that is uncertain. The CDR3 has 15 residues. Trimming shortened V by 6 bases and J by 3 bases, and 14 bases separated the two germline ends. CDR3 residues: CASSLEWGDTGELFF. The CDR3 nucleotides read TGCGCCAGCAGCCTAGAGTGGGGGGACACCGGGGAGCTGTTTTTT.

The CDR3 loop is CASSVHGGSSYNEQFF. In DNA form, the CDR3 reads TGCGCCAGCAGCGTCCACGGGGGGAGCTCCTACAATGAGCAGTTCTTC. The chain recombines TRBV5-1 with TRBJ2-1; 7 nucleotides agree with TRBD2. Germline-derived CDR1 and CDR2 are SGHRS and YFSETQ. This CDR3 region has 16 residues. Trimming removed 4 bases from V and 0 bases from J; junction bases left unmatched: 7.

The chain couples TRBV6-5 to TRBJ1-6, with TRBD1 matching 9 bases. Germline V gene data show CDR1 as MNHEY and CDR2 as SVGAGI. CDR3 length: 15 amino acids. The ends lost 6 bases at V and 7 bases at J; junction bases unmatched: 7. The CDR3 sequence is CASRTTGGANSPLHF. The CDR3 DNA reads as TGTGCCAGCAGGACAACAGGGGGCGCGAATTCACCCCTCCACTTT.

The chain carries TRBV25-1 and TRBJ1-1; D remains unclear. The CDR3 is 13 residues long. Germline lookup yields CDR1 MGHDK and CDR2 SYGVNS. Trimming removed 2 bases from V and 3 bases from J, with 7 bases in between. The CDR3: CASSESTYTEAFF. The CDR3, as DNA: TGTGCCAGCAGTGAAAGCACCTACACTGAAGCTTTCTTT.

This chain uses TRBV12-5 with TRBJ1-1; no clear D. Between the trimmed V and J ends, which lost 5 bases and 0 bases, there was a span of 10 bases. In germline, CDR1 is LGHNT, CDR2 FRNRAP. The CDR3 contains 14 residues. The CDR3 region is CASGPTLVNTEAFF. The CDR3 nucleotides read TGTGCTAGTGGTCCTACGTTGGTGAACACTGAAGCTTTCTTT.

This clone was seen only once. The J gene is TRBJ1-2, the V gene TRBV6-4; D gene uncertain. Germline V gene data show CDR1 as MRHNA and CDR2 as SNTAGT. Trimming took 6 bases from V and 7 from J, leaving 12 bases between them. The CDR3 length is 12 residues. In DNA, the CDR3 is TGTGCCAGCAGCGCCGGTGAGGGTGGCTACACCTTC. It codes for CASSAGEGGYTF.

This sequence joins TRBV5-1 and TRBJ1-2; 10 bases match TRBD1. The CDR3 contains 13 residues. V was pared by 3 bases and J by 8 bases, with 4 bases of the junction left unmatched. CDR1 and CDR2 from the germline V gene are SGHRS and YFSETQ. In DNA, the CDR3 is TGCGCCAGCAGCTCCGGGACAGGGGTCGGCTACACCTTC. Its translation: CASSSGTGVGYTF. Filled out from reference TRBV5-1 and TRBJ1-2, the complete variable domain reads KAGVTQTPRYLIKTRGQQVTLSCSPISGHRSVSWYQQTPGQGLQFLFEYFSETQRNKGNFPGRFSGRQFSNSRSEMNVSTLELGDSALYLCASSSGTGVGYTFGSGTRLTVV.

This chain connects TRBV19 to TRBJ2-7; 8 positions agree with TRBD1. Trimming cost V 5 bases and J 3 bases; bases outside gene matches: 9. The germline gives CDR1 LNHDA, CDR2 SQIVND (reference sequence). The CDR3 covers 15 residues. The CDR3 protein is CASSASGQGGYEQYF. Written as DNA, the CDR3 is TGTGCCAGTAGTGCCTCCGGACAGGGCGGCTACGAGCAGTACTTC.

The chain links TRBV30 to TRBJ1-5, with a possible D match to TRBD1 (6 bases). This CDR3 contains 15 residues. Per the germline V gene, CDR1 is GTSNPN and CDR2 is SVGIG (reference sequence). Between the trimmed V and J ends, which lost 0 bases and 7 bases, there was a span of 16 bases. The DNA of the CDR3 is TGTGCCTGGAGTGTACGGGCAGGGGCGCACCAGCCCCAGCATTTT. Translating gives CAWSVRAGAHQPQHF.

This clone appeared a few times. The rearrangement uses TRBV5-1 and TRBJ1-4, with D possibly TRBD1 on 5 matching bases. Trimming left V 4 bases short and J 0 bases short, with 10 bases between. In germline, CDR1 is SGHRS, CDR2 YFSETQ. The CDR3 spans 15 residues. In DNA, the CDR3 is TGCGCCAGCAGCCCCACAGGAGCAACTAATGAAAAACTGTTTTTT. Its translation: CASSPTGATNEKLFF.

The V call is TRBV5-5, the J call TRBJ2-7; TRBD2 agrees at 12 bases. This CDR3 has 15 amino acids. V was pared by 5 bases and J by 5 bases, with 8 bases of the junction left unmatched. Germline CDR1 is SGHKS and CDR2 is YYEKEE (reference sequence). DNA for the CDR3: TGTGCCAGCAGTCCAACTAGCGGGAGGAATGACGAGCAGTACTTC. Residues: CASSPTSGRNDEQYF.

J is TRBJ2-7 and V is TRBV18, with D tentatively TRBD1 (6 bases). Per the germline V gene, CDR1 is KGHSH and CDR2 is LQKENI. Trimming removed 3 bases from V and 2 bases from J, with 14 bases in between. This CDR3 is built from 15 residues. CDR3 sequence: CASSPSGQPTYEQYF. The CDR3 DNA reads as TGTGCCAGCTCACCCTCTGGACAGCCCACCTACGAGCAGTACTTC. The full variable domain, in which reference TRBV18 and TRBJ2-7 provide the parts outside the CDR3, is NAGVMQNPRHLVRRRGQEARLRCSPMKGHSHVYWYRQLPEEGLKFMVYLQKENIIDESGMPKERFSAEFPKEGPSILRIQQVVRGDSAAYFCASSPSGQPTYEQYFGPGTRLTVT.

The rearrangement uses TRBV5-5 and TRBJ1-2; TRBD1 agrees at 7 bases. The CDR3 consists of 14 residues. Germline CDR1 is SGHKS and CDR2 is YYEKEE (reference sequence). V shed 1 base, J shed 4 bases, and the junction held 4 bases outside the gene matches. The CDR3 region has the DNA TGTGCCAGCAGCTTGACAGGGGACACCTATGGCTACACCTTC. Translated: CASSLTGDTYGYTF.

This CDR3 reads CASQSQGAHTGELFF. CDR3 DNA sequence: TGTGCCAGCCAAAGTCAGGGGGCGCACACCGGGGAGCTGTTTTTT. The J gene is TRBJ2-2, the V gene TRBV18, with 8 bases aligning to TRBD1. The V segment lost 8 bases and the J segment 3 bases; nucleotides outside the gene matches: 8. The germline V gene encodes CDR1 KGHSH and CDR2 LQKENI. CDR3 length: 15 amino acids.

This clone occurred a few times. The genes are TRBV19 and TRBJ1-1; 11 bases are shared with TRBD1. The V gene's germline CDR1 is LNHDA and CDR2 SQIVND (reference sequence). With 3 bases clipped from V and 4 bases from J, the junction kept 16 bases outside the gene matches. The CDR3 length is 19 residues. The CDR3 region is CASSMPWTGGSVGGTEAFF. The CDR3 DNA reads TGTGCCAGTAGTATGCCTTGGACAGGGGGCTCCGTAGGAGGCACTGAAGCTTTCTTT.

This chain connects TRBV5-1 to TRBJ2-1, with 10 bases matching TRBD2. The germline V gene has CDR1 SGHRS and CDR2 YFSETQ. This CDR3 has 16 amino acids. The V and J ends lost 3 bases and 3 bases, in that order; junction bases with no gene match: 6. The CDR3 loop is CASSSEAGGRYNEQFF. In DNA, the CDR3 is TGCGCCAGCAGCTCCGAAGCGGGGGGGCGCTACAATGAGCAGTTCTTC.

In its sample, this clone was seen a few times. This rearrangement joins TRBV21-1 to TRBJ1-1. TRBV21-1 is an annotated pseudogene. The CDR3 is made up of 17 amino acids. CDR3 amino acids: CASPNLKPWAGDTEAFF. The CDR3, as DNA: TGTGCCAGCCCTAATCTCAAGCCCTGGGCGGGGGACACTGAAGCTTTCTTT.

The rearrangement links TRBV19 to TRBJ1-5, with a tentative D call TRBD1 (6 bases). The V and J ends lost 5 bases and 7 bases respectively, with 15 bases between them. This CDR3 contains 14 residues. The V gene's germline CDR1 is LNHDA and CDR2 SQIVND (reference sequence). CDR3 in DNA: TGTGCCAGTAGTTTTTCCGGGACACGGCAGCCCCAGCATTTT. Amino acids: CASSFSGTRQPQHF.

The V call is TRBV6-5, the J call TRBJ1-1; the D is unclear. Germline V CDR1 and CDR2: MNHEY, SVGAGI. V was shortened by 10 bases and J by 6 bases, with 24 bases between the two germline ends. This CDR3 comprises 15 residues. This CDR3 reads CATCREFRYWAEAFF. For the CDR3, the DNA is TGTGCCACCTGCCGGGAGTTTCGGTATTGGGCTGAAGCTTTCTTT.

This chain links TRBV7-9 with TRBJ2-7; 12 nucleotides line up with TRBD2. This CDR3 region has 15 residues. The J segment lost 3 bases and the V segment lost 5 bases, leaving 5 bases of the junction unmatched. Germline loops: CDR1 SEHNR, CDR2 FQNEAQ (reference sequence). The chain's CDR3 is CASSPPSGGVYEQYF. The CDR3 DNA follows: TGTGCCAGCAGCCCCCCTAGCGGGGGGGTCTACGAGCAGTACTTC.

The chain joins TRBV15 to TRBJ1-2; 7 bases line up with TRBD1. V was clipped by 5 bases and J by 4 bases; unmatched bases: 7. The CDR3 totals 14 residues. The germline V gene encodes CDR1 LNHNV and CDR2 YYDKDF (reference sequence). As DNA, the CDR3 is TGTGCCACCAGCCCCAGCAGGGGGGTCTATGGCTACACCTTC. This sequence encodes CATSPSRGVYGYTF.

DNA of the CDR3: TGTGCCAGCAGTCGGTGGACTAGCGGGACCTCAGCTTACGAGCAGTACTTC. This codes for CASSRWTSGTSAYEQYF. The V call is TRBV27, the J call TRBJ2-7, with TRBD2 matching over 12 bases. The CDR3 contains 17 residues. V shed 5 bases and J 4 bases; nucleotides not matched to a gene: 12. Germline CDR1 reads MNHEY; CDR2 reads SMNVEV (reference sequence).

The chain uses TRBV6-6 and TRBJ1-1, with D possibly being TRBD1 (6 bases). Trimming pared 5 bases from V and 8 bases from J, leaving 18 bases between. CDR1 and CDR2 from the germline V gene are MNHNY and SVGAGI (reference sequence). This CDR3 spans 14 amino acids. The CDR3 spells CASSTPEQGAEAFF. The CDR3 DNA is TGTGCCAGCAGTACACCCGAACAGGGAGCAGAAGCTTTCTTT.

The V gene is TRBV7-6, the J gene TRBJ1-2; 7 bases fit TRBD1. Germline CDR1 and CDR2: SGHVS and FNYEAQ. CDR3 length: 16 residues. V was clipped by 4 bases and J by 4 bases; unmatched bases: 12. In nucleotides, the CDR3 is TGTGCCAGCAGCTCCGCCTACAGGGGAATTGCCTATGGCTACACCTTC. Its translation: CASSSAYRGIAYGYTF.